This entry lists 8 T cell receptor beta chains sequenced from one sample in a study of breast tumors, draining lymph nodes, adjacent tissues. TCRdb ran MiXCR on the multiplex PCR reads and lists one entry per CDR3 protein. The table has roughly 80,000 distinct CDR3 sequences, approximately 19% seen once. Samples came from axillary lymph nodes draining the breast cancer. Sequencing input: axillary lymph node tissue. All receptors come from a female donor with breast cancer. Some clones in this sample may be carry-over from other donors' samples.

This clonotype was recorded at least ten times. The chain is built from TRBV29-1 and TRBJ2-2; possible D gene TRBD1, 5 bases. Germline loops: CDR1 SQVTM, CDR2 ANQGSEA. V was clipped by 7 bases and J by 0 bases, with 18 bases between them. The CDR3 contains 16 residues. CDR3 region: CSAVRNRQTNTGELFF. For the CDR3, the DNA is TGCAGCGCCGTCCGCAATCGACAGACGAACACCGGGGAGCTGTTTTTT.

This clonotype was detected many times. V gene TRBV7-2 combines with J gene TRBJ2-1; possibly TRBD2 for D (5 bases). CDR1 is SGHTA and CDR2 is FQGNSA in the germline V gene. This CDR3 comprises 14 residues. The V end lost 6 bases, the J end lost 3 bases, and 12 bases lay between the germline ends. The CDR3 nucleotides are TGTGCCAGCAGAGAGGACTGGATCTACAATGAGCAGTTCTTC. Protein product: CASREDWIYNEQFF.

As concerns this clonotype: Likely a read error: the CDR3 ends without its conserved phenylalanine or tryptophan. This chain's CDR3 is CAWSALTNYGYTL. Here the CDR3 DNA reads TGTGCCTGGAGTGCGCTCACTAACTATGGCTACACCCTC. V is TRBV30 and J is TRBJ1-2; no firm D call. This CDR3 spans 13 amino acids. Germline loops: CDR1 GTSNPN, CDR2 SVGIG (reference sequence). The germline V and J ends were trimmed by 1 base and 0 bases, with 6 bases remaining between them.

This clonotype was found many times. The gene calls are TRBV9 and TRBJ2-1; possible D gene TRBD2, 7 bases. Germline values: CDR1 SGDLS, CDR2 YYNGEE. Between the trimmed V and J ends, which lost 0 bases and 9 bases, there was a span of 19 bases. This CDR3 comprises 16 residues. CDR3 amino acids: CASSVDSGGTGGEQFF. In DNA, the CDR3 is TGTGCCAGCAGCGTAGATTCGGGGGGCACCGGGGGTGAGCAGTTCTTC.

This clonotype was detected many times. The chain combines TRBV11-2 with TRBJ2-6, with D uncertain. The CDR3 loop spans 12 amino acids. The V gene lost 7 bases and the J gene lost 0 bases, with 1 base spanning the gap. CDR1 SGHAT and CDR2 FQNNGV come from the germline V gene. CDR3 sequence reads: CASNSGANVLTF. In DNA, the CDR3 is TGTGCCAGCAACTCTGGGGCCAACGTCCTGACTTTC.

This clonotype was counted only a few times. The chain couples TRBV3-1 to TRBJ2-5, with D perhaps matching TRBD2 (6 bases). Trimming took off 4 bases at V and 1 base at J, with 16 bases between the two ends. Germline V gene sequence: CDR1 LGHDT, CDR2 YNNKEL (reference sequence). This CDR3 comprises 16 residues. The CDR3: CASSPNTAGLQETQYF. CDR3 in DNA: TGTGCCAGCAGCCCGAATACCGCGGGACTCCAAGAGACCCAGTACTTC.

This clonotype appeared many times. The J gene is TRBJ1-2, the V gene TRBV6-5, with 8 bases identical to TRBD1. Germline-derived CDR1 and CDR2 are MNHEY and SVGAGI. V was clipped by 0 bases and J by 8 bases; unmatched bases: 5. CDR3 size: 14 residues. Here the CDR3 reads CASSYSAQGAGYTF. CDR3 nucleotide sequence: TGTGCCAGCAGTTACTCCGCCCAGGGGGCCGGCTACACCTTC.

This clonotype showed up many times. The chain couples TRBV29-1 to TRBJ2-1; no definite D call. V gave up 7 bases and J gave up 0 bases, with 7 bases separating them. Germline CDR1 reads SQVTM; CDR2 reads ANQGSEA. The CDR3 has 12 amino acids. CDR3 sequence: CSADASYNEQFF. The CDR3 nucleotides are TGCAGCGCGGACGCCTCCTACAATGAGCAGTTCTTC.